The 4 T cell receptor beta chains below all came from one sample that was sequenced in a study of blood T cell repertoires in COVID-19. Sequencing used immunoSEQ multiplex PCR; TCRdb keeps in-frame clones, though not all of them. Counted here are roughly 250,000 clones, 84% occurring once; the ten biggest clones make up approximately 14%. The sample was peripheral blood. These receptors were collected from a person between 65 and 80 years old with COVID-19, enrolled during active disease.

The rearrangement uses TRBV7-3 and TRBJ2-3; 10 bases match TRBD2. This CDR3 is 15 amino acids long. The germline CDR1 and CDR2 sequences are SGHTA and FQGTGA. Trimming took 5 bases from V and 5 from J; bases not matched to a gene: 7. In nucleotides, the CDR3 is TGTGCCAGCAGCCTTCTAGCGGGGGCTGGAGATACGCAGTATTTT. Protein: CASSLLAGAGDTQYF.

This chain uses TRBV6-5 with TRBJ1-6, with 7 bases lining up with TRBD1. The trim removed 4 bases at V and 7 bases at J, leaving 10 bases unmatched. This CDR3 has 16 residues. CDR1 is MNHEY, CDR2 SVGAGI, per germline. CDR3 in DNA: TGTGCCAGCAGTTTCCGGGCAGGGGGTGAAAATTCACCCCTCCACTTT. It is translated as CASSFRAGGENSPLHF.

The rearrangement uses TRBV29-1 and TRBJ2-1, with 9 bases matching TRBD1. CDR1 and CDR2 (germline): SQVTM, ANQGSEA. The CDR3 runs 17 residues. V shed 0 bases, J shed 8 bases, and the junction held 14 bases outside the gene matches. CDR3 sequence (DNA): TGCAGCGTTGAAGATCGGGTTAGTACAGGGGGCAAGGATGAGCAGTTCTTC. Amino acid sequence: CSVEDRVSTGGKDEQFF.

The V gene is TRBV24-1, the J gene TRBJ1-5; D is perhaps TRBD1 (5 bases). CDR1 is KGHDR and CDR2 is SFDVKD in the germline V gene. The CDR3 spans 14 residues. Trimming took off 3 bases at V and 7 bases at J, with 12 bases between the two ends. The CDR3: CATSDTVKGQPQHF. Here the CDR3 DNA reads TGTGCCACCAGTGATACAGTAAAGGGGCAGCCCCAGCATTTT.